Listed here are 29 T cell receptor beta chains from one sample, sequenced in a study of cytotoxic CD8 clonotypes in ibrutinib-treated CLL. Assay: immunoSEQ multiplex PCR; the TCRdb copy retains only in-frame clones and omits some. The profile covers roughly 250,000 clones, with 70% appearing a single time and 15% to 19% taken by the ten largest. The sequencing here drew on PBMCs, taken after 24 months of ibrutinib treatment. The receptors come from a human donor with chronic lymphocytic leukemia.

The chain links TRBV28 to TRBJ2-2; D ambiguous. V lost 8 bases, J lost 1 base, and 5 bases lay in between. The CDR3 loop spans 12 amino acids. The germline gives CDR1 MDHEN, CDR2 SYDVKM. CDR3 sequence (DNA): TGTGCCAGCGGGGTGAACACCGGGGAGCTGTTTTTT. Its translation: CASGVNTGELFF.

The chain carries TRBV30 and TRBJ1-5, with TRBD1 matching 10 bases. Germline V gene data show CDR1 as GTSNPN and CDR2 as SVGIG (reference sequence). CDR3 length equals 12 residues. V gave up 7 bases and J gave up 4 bases; unmatched junction bases: 1. The CDR3 DNA reads TGTGCCTCGGGACAGGGGAATCAGCCCCAGCATTTT. Its protein product is CASGQGNQPQHF.

This clone was seen just once. This sequence joins TRBV2 and TRBJ1-1; perhaps TRBD1 as D (5 bases). This CDR3 is built from 13 residues. V dropped 4 bases and J dropped 4 bases, with 10 bases sitting between them. Per germline, CDR1 SNHLY and CDR2 FYNNEI. The CDR3 is CASSATGVTEAFF. CDR3 sequence (DNA): TGTGCCAGCAGTGCTACGGGGGTCACTGAAGCTTTCTTT.

The CDR3, as DNA: TGCAGCGTTGAGGCTAGCGGGAGGGCCAGTTACAATGAGCAGTTCTTC. It codes for CSVEASGRASYNEQFF. V gene TRBV29-1 combines with J gene TRBJ2-1; 12 bases match TRBD2. The CDR3 has 16 residues. Looked up from germline, CDR1 is SQVTM and CDR2 is ANQGSEA. Trimming removed 3 bases from V and 4 bases from J; junction bases left unmatched: 7.

V usage is TRBV9 and J usage is TRBJ2-7; D unresolved. V was trimmed by 10 bases and J by 2 bases, leaving 16 bases between them. Germline V gene sequence: CDR1 SGDLS, CDR2 YYNGEE. The CDR3 runs 13 residues. CDR3 nucleotides: TGTGCCCCCCATCGGGCGGCAACCTACGAGCAGTACTTC. The encoded protein is CAPHRAATYEQYF.

V and J are TRBV19 and TRBJ1-5; unclear D gene. Trimming removed 6 bases from V and 3 bases from J, with 12 bases in between. From germline, CDR1 is LNHDA and CDR2 SQIVND (reference sequence). CDR3 size: 14 residues. The CDR3 region is CASSRASSNQPQHF. DNA of the CDR3: TGTGCCAGTAGCCGAGCTAGTTCCAATCAGCCCCAGCATTTT.

This chain connects TRBV6-5 to TRBJ2-5, with 12 bases aligning to TRBD2. The CDR3 runs 14 residues. Trimming at V came to 6 bases and at J to 2 bases, leaving 1 base not matched to a gene. The germline V gene encodes CDR1 MNHEY and CDR2 SVGAGI. CDR3 protein: CASRTSGSQETQYF. The CDR3 nucleotides are TGTGCCAGCAGGACTAGCGGGAGTCAAGAGACCCAGTACTTC.

This clone was recorded a few times. The chain recombines TRBV18 with TRBJ1-1; 9 bases match TRBD1. CDR1 is KGHSH and CDR2 is LQKENI in the germline V gene. The V and J ends lost 6 bases and 4 bases, in that order; junction bases with no gene match: 9. The CDR3 has 15 amino acids. DNA of the CDR3: TGTGCCAGCTCCACACAGGGGGCGCCGAGCACTGAAGCTTTCTTT. This sequence encodes CASSTQGAPSTEAFF.

The J gene is TRBJ1-1, the V gene TRBV29-1; TRBD1 might be the D (6 bases). The germline V gene encodes CDR1 SQVTM and CDR2 ANQGSEA. V was trimmed by 0 bases and J by 8 bases, leaving 22 bases between them. This CDR3 is built from 16 residues. CDR3 DNA: TGCAGCGTTGAAGATCGCCTCTTCGGACAGCGATTAGAAGCTTTCTTT. Amino acid sequence: CSVEDRLFGQRLEAFF.

This clone was recorded a few times. The J gene is TRBJ1-2, the V gene TRBV28; a weak D match, TRBD1 (6 bases). Germline V gene lookup returns CDR1 MDHEN and CDR2 SYDVKM. Trimming removed 7 bases from V and 6 bases from J, with 15 bases in between. This CDR3 has 13 amino acids. CDR3 in amino acids: CASTRDTAHGYTF. The CDR3 DNA is TGTGCCAGCACTCGGGACACTGCCCATGGCTACACCTTC.

J is TRBJ2-3 and V is TRBV29-1; 8 bases match TRBD2. This CDR3 is built from 14 residues. V trimming: 4 bases; J trimming: 0 bases; junction bases outside the gene matches: 3. Germline assignment: CDR1 SQVTM and CDR2 ANQGSEA. The CDR3 bases are TGCAGCGTTGTATCTAGCGGGAGCACAGATACGCAGTATTTT. The encoded protein is CSVVSSGSTDTQYF.

The chain uses TRBV28 and TRBJ2-7, with 11 bases aligning to TRBD1. The trim removed 6 bases at V and 7 bases at J, leaving 8 bases unmatched. Per germline, CDR1 MDHEN and CDR2 SYDVKM. The CDR3 is made up of 14 amino acids. The CDR3 region is CASSQGDRGREQYF. The CDR3 DNA is TGTGCCAGCAGCCAGGGGGACAGGGGGAGAGAGCAGTACTTC.

This chain uses TRBV30 with TRBJ1-2; 7 nucleotides align to TRBD1. CDR1 GTSNPN and CDR2 SVGIG come from the germline V gene (reference sequence). The CDR3 loop spans 14 amino acids. J was trimmed by 10 bases and V by 1 base; bases with no gene match: 12. The CDR3 loop reads CAWSADREISYYTF. The DNA of the CDR3 is TGTGCCTGGAGTGCCGACAGGGAGATCTCCTACTACACCTTC.

This chain connects TRBV4-2 to TRBJ2-7; D is ambiguous. The germline V and J ends were trimmed by 2 bases and 9 bases, with 17 bases remaining between them. Per germline, CDR1 LGHNA and CDR2 YNFKEQ. The CDR3 has 14 amino acids. The CDR3 reads CASSQSDERYGQYF. CDR3 in DNA: TGTGCCAGCAGCCAATCGGACGAGAGGTATGGGCAGTACTTC.

V gene TRBV4-1 combines with J gene TRBJ1-1; D not resolved. CDR1 and CDR2 from the germline V gene are MGHRA and YSYEKL. V lost 0 bases, J lost 4 bases, and 15 bases lay in between. This CDR3 is built from 16 residues. The CDR3 DNA is TGCGCCAGCAGCCAAGATATGGCCTCTACGGGCACTGAAGCTTTCTTT. Residues: CASSQDMASTGTEAFF.

V usage is TRBV5-7 and J usage is TRBJ2-2; no clear D gene. TRBV5-7 is given ORF status, its function remaining uncertain. V lost 4 bases, J lost 3 bases, and 10 bases lay in between. The CDR3 runs to 14 residues. CDR3 sequence reads: CASSKTGDTGELFF. The CDR3 DNA reads as TGTGCCAGCAGCAAAACTGGAGACACCGGGGAGCTGTTTTTT.

V and J are TRBV11-3 and TRBJ1-1; no reliable D call. The CDR3 is 14 amino acids. V was pared by 0 bases and J by 7 bases, with 12 bases between. The germline CDR1 and CDR2 sequences are SGHNT and YENEEA. The CDR3 is CASSLDGGPGEAFF. The CDR3 DNA reads TGTGCCAGCAGCTTAGACGGCGGACCCGGTGAAGCTTTCTTT.

CDR3 loop: CASRSSFRSSGNTIYF. The CDR3 nucleotides are TGTGCCAGCAGATCGAGCTTCCGGAGCTCTGGAAACACCATATATTTT. This chain connects TRBV7-9 to TRBJ1-3; D remains ambiguous. Germline-derived CDR1 and CDR2 are SEHNR and FQNEAQ (reference sequence). This CDR3 spans 16 amino acids. V lost 6 bases and J lost 0, with 15 bases in between.

The CDR3 DNA follows: TGTGCCAGCAGCGTAGCTCAGCGGGAGGGCCCTGAGAATGAGCAGTTCTTC. It encodes CASSVAQREGPENEQFF. The chain links TRBV9 to TRBJ2-1; 10 nucleotides match TRBD2. Germline CDR1 reads SGDLS; CDR2 reads YYNGEE. V shed 0 bases and J 7 bases; nucleotides not matched to a gene: 10. This CDR3 contains 17 residues.

V is TRBV25-1 and J is TRBJ2-5, with D perhaps matching TRBD2 (6 bases). Germline CDR1 and CDR2: MGHDK and SYGVNS. With 8 bases removed from V and 2 bases from J, the gap between germline ends came to 15 bases. The CDR3 extends over 14 amino acids. The CDR3 protein is CASRGWAGQETQYF. CDR3 bases: TGTGCCAGCCGGGGATGGGCGGGACAAGAGACCCAGTACTTC.

The V gene is TRBV12-5, the J gene TRBJ2-1; 7 bases align to TRBD2. The CDR3 loop spans 14 amino acids. Trimming at V came to 1 base and at J to 9 bases, leaving 6 bases not matched to a gene. Germline V CDR1 and CDR2: LGHNT, FRNRAP. CDR3 amino acids: CASGLGGSVGEQFF. CDR3 in DNA: TGTGCTAGTGGTTTGGGCGGGAGCGTTGGTGAGCAGTTCTTC.

V gene TRBV2 combines with J gene TRBJ2-3; 8 bases fit TRBD2. The CDR3 length is 14 residues. The germline V gene encodes CDR1 SNHLY and CDR2 FYNNEI. The trim removed 6 bases at V and 6 bases at J, leaving 8 bases unmatched. CDR3 sequence: CASRQTSVGDTQYF. CDR3 bases: TGTGCCAGCAGGCAGACTAGCGTGGGGGATACGCAGTATTTT.

This clone was counted only a few times. The CDR3 region has the DNA TGTGCCAGCGACCCCGATCTGAACACCGGGGAGCTGTTTTTT. This gives the protein CASDPDLNTGELFF. The V gene is TRBV25-1, the J gene TRBJ2-2; D gene ambiguous. CDR1 is MGHDK and CDR2 is SYGVNS in the germline V gene. Trimming stripped 8 bases from V and 1 base from J, with 11 bases between. The CDR3 is 14 residues long.

V and J are TRBV27 and TRBJ2-1, with TRBD1 as a possible D gene (5 bases). Trimming pared 3 bases from V and 4 bases from J, leaving 7 bases between. The germline V gene has CDR1 MNHEY and CDR2 SMNVEV (reference sequence). This CDR3 is built from 13 residues. CDR3 nucleotides: TGTGCCAGCAGTTTCCGACAGTACAATGAGCAGTTCTTC. Amino acid sequence: CASSFRQYNEQFF.

This clone was seen only a few times. V usage is TRBV14 and J usage is TRBJ2-5; D is ambiguous. Looked up from germline, CDR1 is SGHDN and CDR2 is FVKESK. The V gene lost 0 bases and the J gene lost 9 bases, with 14 bases spanning the gap. The CDR3 runs 14 residues. CDR3 region: CASSQESMVRSQYF. The CDR3 region has the DNA TGTGCCAGCAGCCAAGAATCAATGGTTCGTTCCCAGTACTTC.

This clone is a singleton in its sample. The gene calls are TRBV28 and TRBJ2-7; D not certain. Trimming removed 2 bases at V and 2 bases at J, with 7 bases between. The CDR3 sequence is 13 residues long. CDR1 and CDR2 from the germline V gene are MDHEN and SYDVKM. The CDR3 reads CASSLQVPYEQYF. CDR3 in DNA: TGTGCCAGCAGTTTACAGGTTCCCTACGAGCAGTACTTC.

The chain couples TRBV5-1 to TRBJ2-5, with unresolved D. V was shortened by 2 bases and J by 5 bases, with 10 bases between the two germline ends. The CDR3 sequence is 13 residues long. CDR1 is SGHRS and CDR2 is YFSETQ in the germline V gene. Here the CDR3 DNA reads TGCGCCAGCAGCTTCCGGGCAGTGGAGACCCAGTACTTC. Its protein product is CASSFRAVETQYF.

This sequence joins TRBV6-1 and TRBJ2-4, with D maybe TRBD2 (5 bases). This CDR3 is built from 12 residues. The V end was cut by 3 bases, the J end by 7 bases, with 7 bases between. CDR1 is MNHNS, CDR2 SASEGT, per germline. The CDR3 loop is CASSDPGNIQYF. CDR3 nucleotides: TGTGCCAGCAGTGATCCGGGGAACATTCAGTACTTC.

The rearrangement links TRBV7-3 to TRBJ2-3; D is unclear. CDR1 is SGHTA, CDR2 FQGTGA, per germline. There are 14 residues in the CDR3. V was trimmed by 4 bases and J by 6 bases, leaving 14 bases between them. Written as DNA, the CDR3 is TGTGCCAGCAGCTATCGATCGGCAGCGGATACGCAGTATTTT. Its protein product is CASSYRSAADTQYF.